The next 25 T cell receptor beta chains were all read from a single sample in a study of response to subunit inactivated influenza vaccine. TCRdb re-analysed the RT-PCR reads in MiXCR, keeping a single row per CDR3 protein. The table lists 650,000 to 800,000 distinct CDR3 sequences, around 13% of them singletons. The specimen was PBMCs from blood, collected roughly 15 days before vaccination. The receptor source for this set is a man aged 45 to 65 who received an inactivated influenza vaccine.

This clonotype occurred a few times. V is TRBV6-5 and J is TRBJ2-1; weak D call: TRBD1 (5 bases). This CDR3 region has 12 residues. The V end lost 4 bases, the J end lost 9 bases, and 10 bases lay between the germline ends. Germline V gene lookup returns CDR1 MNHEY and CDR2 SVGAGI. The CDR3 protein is CASSSPRGEQFF. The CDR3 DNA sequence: TGTGCCAGCAGTTCCCCAAGGGGTGAGCAGTTCTTC.

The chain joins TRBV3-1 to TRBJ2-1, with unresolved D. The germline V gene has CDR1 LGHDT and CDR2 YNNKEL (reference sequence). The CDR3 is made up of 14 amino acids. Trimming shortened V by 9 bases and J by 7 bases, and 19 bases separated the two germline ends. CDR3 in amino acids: CASSQKSGRNEQFF. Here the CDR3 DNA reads TGTGCCAGTTCCCAGAAATCGGGTCGGAATGAGCAGTTCTTC.

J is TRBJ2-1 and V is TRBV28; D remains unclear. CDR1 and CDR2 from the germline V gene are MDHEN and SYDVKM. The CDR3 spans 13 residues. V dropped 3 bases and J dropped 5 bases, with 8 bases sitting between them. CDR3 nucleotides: TGTGCCAGCAGTTTGCGGCCCCACAATGAGCAGTTCTTC. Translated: CASSLRPHNEQFF.

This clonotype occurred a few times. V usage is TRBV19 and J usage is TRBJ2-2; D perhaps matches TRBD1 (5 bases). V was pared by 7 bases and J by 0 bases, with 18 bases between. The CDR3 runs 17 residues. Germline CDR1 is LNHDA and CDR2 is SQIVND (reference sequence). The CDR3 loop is CASKRASDIANTGELFF. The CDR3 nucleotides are TGTGCCAGTAAAAGGGCCTCGGACATAGCGAACACCGGGGAGCTGTTTTTT.

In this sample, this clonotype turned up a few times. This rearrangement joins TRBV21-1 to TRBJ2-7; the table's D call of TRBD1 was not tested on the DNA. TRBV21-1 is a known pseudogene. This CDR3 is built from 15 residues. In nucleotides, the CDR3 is TGTGCCAGCAGCAAAAGGGACAGGGCTACCTACGAGCAGTACTTC. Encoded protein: CASSKRDRATYEQYF.

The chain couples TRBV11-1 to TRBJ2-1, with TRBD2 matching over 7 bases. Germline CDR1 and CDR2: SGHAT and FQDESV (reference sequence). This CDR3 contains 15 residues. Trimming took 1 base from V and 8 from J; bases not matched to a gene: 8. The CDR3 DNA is TGTGCCAGCAGCTTAGAACTAGCGTCGGGGGATGAGCAGTTCTTC. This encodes CASSLELASGDEQFF.

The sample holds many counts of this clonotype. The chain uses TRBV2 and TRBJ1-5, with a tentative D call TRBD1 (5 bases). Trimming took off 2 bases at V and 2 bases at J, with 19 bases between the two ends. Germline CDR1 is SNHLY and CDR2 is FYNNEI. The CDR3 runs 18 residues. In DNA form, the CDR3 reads TGTGCCAGCAGTGAAAGGGAGGGGAGCCAGAGCGGCAATCAGCCCCAGCATTTT. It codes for CASSEREGSQSGNQPQHF.

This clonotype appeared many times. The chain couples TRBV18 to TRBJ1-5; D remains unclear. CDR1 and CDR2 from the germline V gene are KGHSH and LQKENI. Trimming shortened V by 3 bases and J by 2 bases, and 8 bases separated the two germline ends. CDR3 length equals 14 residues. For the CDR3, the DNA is TGTGCCAGCTCACCGGCGAGAGGCAATCAGCCCCAGCATTTT. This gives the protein CASSPARGNQPQHF. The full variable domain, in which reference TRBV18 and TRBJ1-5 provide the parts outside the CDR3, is NAGVMQNPRHLVRRRGQEARLRCSPMKGHSHVYWYRQLPEEGLKFMVYLQKENIIDESGMPKERFSAEFPKEGPSILRIQQVVRGDSAAYFCASSPARGNQPQHFGDGTRLSIL.

CDR3 residues: CASSELDRGPYNEQFF. The CDR3 DNA reads TGTGCCAGCAGCGAACTGGACAGGGGACCTTACAATGAGCAGTTCTTC. J is TRBJ2-1 and V is TRBV2; 9 bases fit TRBD1. V gave up 6 bases and J gave up 4 bases; unmatched junction bases: 10. CDR3 size: 16 residues. The V gene's germline CDR1 is SNHLY and CDR2 FYNNEI. Full variable domain (outside the CDR3, taken from reference TRBV2 and TRBJ2-1): EPEVTQTPSHQVTQMGQEVILRCVPISNHLYFYWYRQILGQKVEFLVSFYNNEISEKSEIFDDQFSVERPDGSNFTLKIRSTKLEDSAMYFCASSELDRGPYNEQFFGPGTRLTVL.

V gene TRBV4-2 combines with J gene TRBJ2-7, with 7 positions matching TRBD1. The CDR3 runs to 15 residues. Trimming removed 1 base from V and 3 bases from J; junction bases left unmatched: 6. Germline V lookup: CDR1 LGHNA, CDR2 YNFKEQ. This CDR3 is CASSQAHRQGYEQYF. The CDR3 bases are TGTGCCAGCAGCCAAGCGCACAGACAGGGCTACGAGCAGTACTTC.

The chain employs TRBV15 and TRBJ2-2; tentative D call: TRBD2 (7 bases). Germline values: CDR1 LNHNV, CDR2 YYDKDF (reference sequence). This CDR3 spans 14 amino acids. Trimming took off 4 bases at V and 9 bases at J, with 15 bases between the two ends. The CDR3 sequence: CATSNPGGLRELFF. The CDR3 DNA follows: TGTGCCACCAGCAACCCGGGGGGCCTTAGGGAGCTGTTTTTT.

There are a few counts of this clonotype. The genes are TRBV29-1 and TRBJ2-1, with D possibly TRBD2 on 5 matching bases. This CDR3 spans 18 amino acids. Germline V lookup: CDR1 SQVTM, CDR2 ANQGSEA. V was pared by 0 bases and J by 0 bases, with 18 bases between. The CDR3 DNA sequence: TGCAGCGTTGAAGATCCTATGCGGGCCTTGGGCTCCTACAATGAGCAGTTCTTC. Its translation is CSVEDPMRALGSYNEQFF.

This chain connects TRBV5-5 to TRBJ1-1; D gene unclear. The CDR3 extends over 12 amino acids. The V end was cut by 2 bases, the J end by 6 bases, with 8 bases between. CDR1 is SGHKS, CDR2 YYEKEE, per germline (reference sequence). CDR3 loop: CASSLVASEAFF. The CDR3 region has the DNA TGTGCCAGCAGCTTAGTGGCTTCTGAAGCTTTCTTT.

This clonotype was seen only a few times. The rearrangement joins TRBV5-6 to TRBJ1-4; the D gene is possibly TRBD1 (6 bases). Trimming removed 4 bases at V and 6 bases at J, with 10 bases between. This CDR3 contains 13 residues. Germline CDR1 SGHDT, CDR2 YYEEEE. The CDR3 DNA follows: TGTGCCAGCAGCCAAAACAGGGATGAAAAACTGTTTTTT. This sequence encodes CASSQNRDEKLFF.

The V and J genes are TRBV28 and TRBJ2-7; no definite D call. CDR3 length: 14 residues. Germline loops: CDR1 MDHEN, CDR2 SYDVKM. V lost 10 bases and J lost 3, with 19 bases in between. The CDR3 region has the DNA TGTGCCACCTCGGAGTTGATCCCAAACTACGAGCAGTACTTC. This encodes CATSELIPNYEQYF.

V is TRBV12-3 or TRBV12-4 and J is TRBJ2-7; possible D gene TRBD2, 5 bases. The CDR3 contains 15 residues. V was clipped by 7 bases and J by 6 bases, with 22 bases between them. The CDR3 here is CASTRGGRPEGEQYF. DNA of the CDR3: TGTGCCAGCACCCGCGGAGGCAGGCCTGAAGGCGAGCAGTACTTC.

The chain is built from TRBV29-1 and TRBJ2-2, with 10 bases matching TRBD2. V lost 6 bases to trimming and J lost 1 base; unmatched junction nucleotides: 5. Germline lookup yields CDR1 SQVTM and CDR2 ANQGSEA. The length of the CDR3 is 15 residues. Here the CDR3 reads CSVGRTSGNTGELFF. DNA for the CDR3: TGCAGCGTCGGACGGACTAGCGGGAACACCGGGGAGCTGTTTTTT.

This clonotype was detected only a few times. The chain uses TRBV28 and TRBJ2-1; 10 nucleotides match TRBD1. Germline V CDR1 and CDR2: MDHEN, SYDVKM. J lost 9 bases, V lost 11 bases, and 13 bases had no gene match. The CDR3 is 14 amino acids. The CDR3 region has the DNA TGTGCCGGACAAGACAGGGGGCTGAGAGGTGAGCAGTTCTTC. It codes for CAGQDRGLRGEQFF.

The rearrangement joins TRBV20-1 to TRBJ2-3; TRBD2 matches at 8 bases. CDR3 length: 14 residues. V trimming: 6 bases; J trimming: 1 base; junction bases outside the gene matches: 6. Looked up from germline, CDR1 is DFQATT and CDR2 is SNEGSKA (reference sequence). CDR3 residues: CSAKSGGGTDTQYF. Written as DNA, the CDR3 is TGCAGTGCGAAAAGCGGGGGTGGCACAGATACGCAGTATTTT.

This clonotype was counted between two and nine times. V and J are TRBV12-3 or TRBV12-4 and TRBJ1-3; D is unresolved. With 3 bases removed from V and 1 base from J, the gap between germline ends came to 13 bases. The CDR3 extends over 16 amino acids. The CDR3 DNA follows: TGTGCCAGCAGTTTGTCCCTCCTGGCTTCTGGAAACACCATATATTTT. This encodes CASSLSLLASGNTIYF.

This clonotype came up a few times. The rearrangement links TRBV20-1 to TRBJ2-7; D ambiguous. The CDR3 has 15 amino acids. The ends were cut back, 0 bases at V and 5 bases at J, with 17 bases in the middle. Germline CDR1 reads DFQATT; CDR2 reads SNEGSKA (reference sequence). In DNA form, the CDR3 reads TGCAGTGCTAGAGATGCCCCTCGTGACACCGACGAGCAGTACTTC. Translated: CSARDAPRDTDEQYF.

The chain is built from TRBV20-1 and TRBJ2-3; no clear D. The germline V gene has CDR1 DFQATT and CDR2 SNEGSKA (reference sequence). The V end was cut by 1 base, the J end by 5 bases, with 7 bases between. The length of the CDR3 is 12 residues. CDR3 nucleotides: TGCAGTGCTAGAGTCGGGCGAGATACGCAGTATTTT. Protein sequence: CSARVGRDTQYF.

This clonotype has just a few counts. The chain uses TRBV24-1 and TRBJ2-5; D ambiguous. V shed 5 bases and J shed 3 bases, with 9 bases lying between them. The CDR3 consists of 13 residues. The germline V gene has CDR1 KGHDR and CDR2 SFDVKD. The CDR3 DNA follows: TGTGCCACCAGTGGGGTCAAAAAAGAGACCCAGTACTTC. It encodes CATSGVKKETQYF.

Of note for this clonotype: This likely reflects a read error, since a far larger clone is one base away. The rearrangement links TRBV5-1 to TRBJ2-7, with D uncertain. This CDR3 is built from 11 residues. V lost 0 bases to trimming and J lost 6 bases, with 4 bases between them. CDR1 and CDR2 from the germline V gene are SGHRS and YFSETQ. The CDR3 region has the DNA TGCGCCAGCAGCTTGGAGTTCGAGCAGTACTTC. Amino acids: CASSLEFEQYF.

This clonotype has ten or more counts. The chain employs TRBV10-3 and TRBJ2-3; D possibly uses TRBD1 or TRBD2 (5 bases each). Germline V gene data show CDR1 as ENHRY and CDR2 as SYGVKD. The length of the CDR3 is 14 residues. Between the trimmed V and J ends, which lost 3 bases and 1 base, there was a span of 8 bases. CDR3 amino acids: CAISDRGRTDTQYF. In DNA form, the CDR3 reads TGTGCCATCAGTGATAGGGGACGCACAGATACGCAGTATTTT.